These 10 T cell receptor beta chains were sequenced from one sample in a study of blood T cell repertoires in COVID-19. Measured with immunoSEQ multiplex PCR; TCRdb has only the in-frame clones, and not every one. The table has 70,000 to 85,000 clones, roughly 86% seen once. The sequencing sample was made of peripheral blood. These receptors originate from a man aged 60 to 75 with acute or convalescent COVID-19.

This clone has just one count. The chain uses TRBV3-1 (or the pseudogene TRBV3-2) and TRBJ1-2; no reliable D call. The V and J ends lost 4 bases and 4 bases respectively, with 16 bases between them. CDR1 is LGHDT, CDR2 YNNKEL, per germline (reference sequence). The CDR3 extends over 15 amino acids. In DNA form, the CDR3 reads TGTGCCAGCAGCCGGGCGGGGTCATACGGCTATGGCTACACCTTC. It specifies CASSRAGSYGYGYTF.

The J gene is TRBJ1-1, the V gene TRBV7-2; the D gene is possibly TRBD1 (5 bases). V lost 5 bases and J lost 4, with 23 bases in between. In germline, CDR1 is SGHTA, CDR2 FQGNSA. The CDR3 has 17 residues. The CDR3 protein is CASSTAATAKWGTEAFF. CDR3 nucleotide sequence: TGTGCCAGCAGCACAGCAGCGACAGCCAAATGGGGCACTGAAGCTTTCTTT.

V is TRBV10-3 and J is TRBJ2-7; the match to TRBD1 covers 7 bases. Looked up from germline, CDR1 is ENHRY and CDR2 is SYGVKD. The CDR3 contains 13 residues. The V and J ends lost 4 bases and 6 bases, in that order; junction bases with no gene match: 6. The CDR3 region has the DNA TGTGCCATCAGTGCCGGACAGGTGCCCGAGCAGTACTTC. Translated: CAISAGQVPEQYF.

This rearrangement joins TRBV9 to TRBJ2-5; TRBD2 matches 8 bases. The CDR3 has 16 amino acids. V lost 2 bases, J lost 5 bases, and 11 bases stayed unmatched. CDR1 is SGDLS and CDR2 is YYNGEE in the germline V gene. The CDR3 DNA reads TGTGCCAGCAGCGTCGGGGGGGCACTCATAGGGGAGACCCAGTACTTC. Encoded protein: CASSVGGALIGETQYF. Full variable domain (missing parts from reference TRBV9 and TRBJ2-5): DSGVTQTPKHLITATGQRVTLRCSPRSGDLSVYWYQQSLDQGLQFLIQYYNGEERAKGNILERFSAQQFPDLHSELNLSSLELGDSALYFCASSVGGALIGETQYFGPGTRLLVL.

The chain joins TRBV3-1 (or the pseudogene TRBV3-2) to TRBJ1-6, with D unclear. V shed 6 bases and J shed 0 bases, with 12 bases lying between them. The CDR3 length is 16 residues. Per germline, CDR1 LGHDT and CDR2 YNNKEL (reference sequence). Written as DNA, the CDR3 is TGTGCCAGCAGAAGATCGGGGAGCTCCTATAATTCACCCCTCCACTTT. This sequence encodes CASRRSGSSYNSPLHF.

The chain combines TRBV7-2 with TRBJ2-3; D may be TRBD2 (5 bases). CDR1 SGHTA and CDR2 FQGNSA come from the germline V gene. This CDR3 comprises 16 residues. V lost 3 bases, J lost 2 bases, and 15 bases lay in between. CDR3 sequence: CASSFQAVAYTDTQYF. CDR3 DNA sequence: TGTGCCAGCAGCTTCCAGGCGGTAGCGTACACAGATACGCAGTATTTT.

V usage is TRBV28 and J usage is TRBJ2-7, with D tentatively TRBD2 (6 bases). The CDR3 is 15 amino acids. V lost 6 bases to trimming and J lost 6 bases, with 21 bases between them. Germline loops: CDR1 MDHEN, CDR2 SYDVKM. The DNA of the CDR3 is TGTGCCAGCAGAGGATCCGAGACTAGACTCGCCGAGCAGTACTTC. Residues: CASRGSETRLAEQYF.

This clone was recorded a few times. The chain employs TRBV27 and TRBJ2-3; unclear D gene. The CDR3 length is 13 residues. The V gene lost 3 bases and the J gene lost 4 bases, with 8 bases spanning the gap. From germline, CDR1 is MNHEY and CDR2 SMNVEV (reference sequence). CDR3 DNA: TGTGCCAGCAGTTTCATACAAGCAGATACGCAGTATTTT. This translates into CASSFIQADTQYF.

This chain links TRBV6-6 with TRBJ2-1; 15 bases agree with TRBD2. This CDR3 spans 16 amino acids. The V gene's germline CDR1 is MNHNY and CDR2 SVGAGI (reference sequence). V was clipped by 4 bases and J by 7 bases; unmatched bases: 5. In DNA form, the CDR3 reads TGTGCCAGCAGTTTAGGACTAGCGGGGGGGGTAAATGAGCAGTTCTTC. This encodes CASSLGLAGGVNEQFF.

The sample holds one count of this clone. The CDR3 nucleotides read TGCGCCAGCAGTGCCGGCACAGATACGCAGTATTTT. Its translation: CASSAGTDTQYF. The genes are TRBV10-1 and TRBJ2-3, with D unclear. Germline V lookup: CDR1 WNHNN, CDR2 SYGVQD (reference sequence). Trimming shortened V by 4 bases and J by 1 base, and 3 bases separated the two germline ends. This CDR3 comprises 12 residues.